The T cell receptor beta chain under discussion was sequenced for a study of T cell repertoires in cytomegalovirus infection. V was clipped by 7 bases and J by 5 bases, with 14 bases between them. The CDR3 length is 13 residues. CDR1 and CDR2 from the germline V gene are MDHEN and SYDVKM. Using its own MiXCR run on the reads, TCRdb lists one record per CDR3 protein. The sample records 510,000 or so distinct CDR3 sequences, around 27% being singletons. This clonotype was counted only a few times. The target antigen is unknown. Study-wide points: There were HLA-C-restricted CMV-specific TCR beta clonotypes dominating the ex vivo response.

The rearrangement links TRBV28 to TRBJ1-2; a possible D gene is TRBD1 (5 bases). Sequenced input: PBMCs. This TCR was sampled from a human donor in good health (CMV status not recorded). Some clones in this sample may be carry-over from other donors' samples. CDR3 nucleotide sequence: TGTGCCAGCAATCCGGGGACGGCTTATGGCTACACCTTC. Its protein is CASNPGTAYGYTF.